This T cell receptor (beta chain) was identified in a study of cytotoxic CD8 clonotypes in ibrutinib-treated CLL. Study-level information: A mean of around 270,000 productive templates and over 75,000 productive rearrangements was obtained per sample. Findings and limits, study-wide: Contraction or stability on treatment was seen for public clonotypes, which were uncommon. Having risen at ibrutinib response, clonality had fallen back toward baseline by progression.

As regards this clone: What it binds is unknown.

A 1 in 200,000 to 1 in 1 million T cell depth was the sequencing target. Assay used: immunoSEQ multiplex PCR; TCRdb lists only in-frame clones, some missing. Of more than 75,000 clones listed, about 74% are singletons. There are 12 residues in the CDR3. Trimming cost V 3 bases and J 5 bases, with 7 bases left between them. Per germline, CDR1 KGHSH and CDR2 LQKENI. Material: PBMCs, obtained after 24 months of ibrutinib treatment. This TCR came from a human donor with chronic lymphocytic leukemia. V gene TRBV18 combines with J gene TRBJ2-5; TRBD1 or TRBD2 may be the D gene (5 bases each). CDR3 region: CASSPWGETQYF. CDR3 DNA sequence: TGTGCCAGCTCACCCTGGGGGGAGACCCAGTACTTC.